The next 15 T cell receptor beta chains were all read from a single sample in a study of blood T cell repertoires in COVID-19. Measured with immunoSEQ multiplex PCR; TCRdb has only the in-frame clones, and not every one. Of approximately 360,000 clones in the sample, 70% to 90% are singletons; the top ten hold approximately 1.2%. Input material: peripheral blood. The receptors stem from a man aged 40-55 years with acute or convalescent COVID-19.

This rearrangement joins TRBV2 to TRBJ1-1; 7 bases line up with TRBD1. V trimming: 6 bases; J trimming: 3 bases; junction bases outside the gene matches: 7. CDR3 length: 14 amino acids. CDR1 and CDR2 (germline): SNHLY, FYNNEI. The chain's CDR3 is CASRNTGVHTEAFF. CDR3 sequence (DNA): TGTGCCAGCAGGAATACAGGGGTTCACACTGAAGCTTTCTTT.

In DNA, the CDR3 is TGTGCCAGCATGTTGGCGGGACTAGCATACAATGAGCAGTTCTTC. Encoded protein: CASMLAGLAYNEQFF. This rearrangement joins TRBV27 to TRBJ2-1; 9 nucleotides align to TRBD2. The CDR3 is 15 amino acids. With V trimmed by 7 bases and J by 4 bases, 8 bases remained unmatched. Per germline, CDR1 MNHEY and CDR2 SMNVEV (reference sequence).

The V and J genes are TRBV30 and TRBJ2-7, with D possibly TRBD2 on 6 matching bases. V shed 2 bases and J shed 7 bases, with 15 bases lying between them. Germline CDR1 and CDR2: GTSNPN and SVGIG (reference sequence). This CDR3 spans 13 amino acids. Written as DNA, the CDR3 is TGTGCCTGGAGTAATAATCTACGGGGGGAGCAGTACTTC. Protein sequence: CAWSNNLRGEQYF.

This chain connects TRBV28 to TRBJ1-5, with 9 positions matching TRBD1. The ends lost 7 bases at V and 0 bases at J; junction bases unmatched: 28. CDR3 size: 23 residues. Germline V gene data show CDR1 as MDHEN and CDR2 as SYDVKM. The CDR3 bases are TGTGCCAGCACCAATCGGGGACAGGGCCTTTTCAGCCCTATCTTTTATAGCAATCAGCCCCAGCATTTT. Protein: CASTNRGQGLFSPIFYSNQPQHF.

This rearrangement joins TRBV15 to TRBJ2-3; TRBD2 might be the D (6 bases). Germline CDR1 LNHNV, CDR2 YYDKDF (reference sequence). CDR3 size: 15 residues. Trimming removed 5 bases from V and 4 bases from J, with 16 bases in between. The CDR3 coding sequence is TGTGCCACCAGCCTCCGGGGGATTGATCCAGATACGCAGTATTTT. Residues: CATSLRGIDPDTQYF.

The genes are TRBV4-3 and TRBJ1-1, with 8 bases that match TRBD1. The CDR3 totals 15 residues. Germline V CDR1 and CDR2: LGHNA, YSLEER. Trimming at V came to 0 bases and at J to 1 base, leaving 1 base not matched to a gene. CDR3 in amino acids: CASSQDGTGNTEAFF. The CDR3, as DNA: TGCGCCAGCAGCCAAGACGGGACAGGGAACACTGAAGCTTTCTTT.

The chain has TRBV12-3 or TRBV12-4 and TRBJ1-2; D gene ambiguous. The CDR3 runs to 12 residues. V gave up 2 bases and J gave up 8 bases, with 9 bases separating them. The CDR3 sequence is CASSLSGAGYTF. The CDR3, as DNA: TGTGCCAGCAGTTTATCTGGAGCGGGCTACACCTTC.

This clone was recorded once. The chain couples TRBV27 to TRBJ2-6; 7 bases agree with TRBD1. Unmatched junction bases numbered 7, after V lost 1 base and J lost 1 base. The CDR3 sequence is 18 residues long. Germline V gene sequence: CDR1 MNHEY, CDR2 SMNVEV (reference sequence). The DNA for the CDR3 is TGTGCCAGCAGTTTATGGGCAGGGGGAGTATCTGGGGCCAACGTCCTGACTTTC. Translating it yields CASSLWAGGVSGANVLTF.

The chain recombines TRBV6-1 with TRBJ2-3, with D unresolved. There are 15 residues in the CDR3. Germline V gene sequence: CDR1 MNHNS, CDR2 SASEGT. Trimming stripped 2 bases from V and 2 bases from J, with 11 bases between. This chain's CDR3 is CASSELRLSTDTQYF. CDR3 nucleotides: TGTGCCAGCAGTGAATTAAGACTTTCCACAGATACGCAGTATTTT.

The chain combines TRBV3-1 (or the pseudogene TRBV3-2) with TRBJ2-5, with D uncertain. The germline V and J ends were trimmed by 0 bases and 4 bases, with 6 bases remaining between them. Germline V gene sequence: CDR1 LGHDT, CDR2 YNNKEL (reference sequence). This CDR3 spans 13 amino acids. CDR3 coding DNA: TGTGCCAGCAGCCAAGAACGCGTAGAGACCCAGTACTTC. Translation gives CASSQERVETQYF.

The CDR3 protein is CASSYSRGRGSNQPQHF. The DNA for the CDR3 is TGTGCCAGCAGTTACAGCAGGGGGCGCGGAAGCAATCAGCCCCAGCATTTT. The chain is built from TRBV6-2 or TRBV6-3 and TRBJ1-5; 8 bases fit TRBD1. CDR3 size: 17 residues. Germline trimming cut 2 bases from V and 1 base from J; bases unmatched to any gene: 7. CDR1 MNHEY and CDR2 SVGEGT come from the germline V gene.

This chain connects TRBV9 to TRBJ2-7; D possibly corresponds to TRBD2 (6 bases). This CDR3 has 13 residues. Per the germline V gene, CDR1 is SGDLS and CDR2 is YYNGEE. The germline V and J ends were trimmed by 2 bases and 3 bases, with 9 bases remaining between them. The CDR3 loop is CASSVGGDYEQYF. CDR3 coding DNA: TGTGCCAGCAGCGTGGGGGGTGACTACGAGCAGTACTTC.

The genes are TRBV9 and TRBJ1-2; D is perhaps TRBD1 (6 bases). Looked up from germline, CDR1 is SGDLS and CDR2 is YYNGEE. Trimming stripped 4 bases from V and 5 bases from J, with 18 bases between. The CDR3 totals 15 residues. The CDR3 protein is CASSPGAVRRYGYTF. Here the CDR3 DNA reads TGTGCCAGCAGCCCAGGGGCCGTCCGGCGGTATGGCTACACCTTC. The full variable domain, completed using reference TRBV9 and TRBJ1-2, is DSGVTQTPKHLITATGQRVTLRCSPRSGDLSVYWYQQSLDQGLQFLIQYYNGEERAKGNILERFSAQQFPDLHSELNLSSLELGDSALYFCASSPGAVRRYGYTFGSGTRLTVV.

The chain joins TRBV7-8 to TRBJ1-5; 7 nucleotides agree with TRBD1. The junction had 3 bases not matched to a gene; V was cut back by 5 bases and J by 2 bases. In germline, CDR1 is SGHVS, CDR2 FQNEAQ. CDR3 length equals 14 residues. CDR3 in amino acids: CASSQGGGNQPQHF. The CDR3 DNA follows: TGTGCCAGCAGCCAGGGGGGGGGCAATCAGCCCCAGCATTTT.

Here the CDR3 DNA reads TGCAGCGTTGAGGACAGGGGGGTTCAGTACTTC. Translated: CSVEDRGVQYF. J is TRBJ2-4 and V is TRBV29-1, with 10 positions matching TRBD1. Trimming took 3 bases from V and 11 from J; bases not matched to a gene: 1. The CDR3 runs 11 residues. Germline loops: CDR1 SQVTM, CDR2 ANQGSEA.